These 13 T cell receptor beta chains share one sample of origin, sequenced in a study of response to subunit inactivated influenza vaccine. TCRdb used MiXCR to reprocess the RT-PCR reads, holding one entry per CDR3 protein. The data show more than 700,000 distinct CDR3 sequences, about 20% seen once. Specimen: PBMCs from blood, collected roughly 5 days after vaccination. The receptor set was obtained from a man in his fifties who received an inactivated influenza vaccine.

This clonotype was detected only a few times. The chain is built from TRBV25-1 and TRBJ2-3; unclear D gene. This CDR3 has 13 residues. Between the trimmed V and J ends, which lost 0 bases and 5 bases, there was a span of 6 bases. The V gene's germline CDR1 is MGHDK and CDR2 SYGVNS. The CDR3 DNA sequence: TGTGCCAGCAGTGAATATCGAGGAGATACGCAGTATTTT. It encodes CASSEYRGDTQYF.

There are a few counts of this clonotype. V and J are TRBV2 and TRBJ2-2; D is ambiguous. Germline lookup yields CDR1 SNHLY and CDR2 FYNNEI. V lost 0 bases, J lost 5 bases, and 4 bases lay in between. The CDR3 is made up of 13 amino acids. The CDR3 bases are TGTGCCAGCAGTGAAGCGCGGACCGGGGAGCTGTTTTTT. Translated, it gives CASSEARTGELFF.

The chain employs TRBV20-1 and TRBJ2-5, with 13 bases matching TRBD2. V lost 5 bases to trimming and J lost 5 bases; unmatched junction nucleotides: 8. The germline gives CDR1 DFQATT, CDR2 SNEGSKA (reference sequence). The CDR3 is made up of 15 amino acids. The DNA for the CDR3 is TGCAGTGCTGTCGGGACTAGCGGGACGGCGGAGACCCAGTACTTC. This encodes CSAVGTSGTAETQYF.

The chain recombines TRBV4-2 with TRBJ2-7; TRBD2 matches 8 bases. With 3 bases clipped from V and 3 bases from J, the junction kept 10 bases outside the gene matches. CDR1 and CDR2 (germline): LGHNA, YNFKEQ. The CDR3 has 16 residues. CDR3 DNA sequence: TGTGCCAGCAGCCAGGGAGAGGGACTAGACATCTACGAGCAGTACTTC. Translated, it gives CASSQGEGLDIYEQYF.

This clonotype was counted only a few times. This chain uses TRBV7-6 with TRBJ2-7; 7 nucleotides agree with TRBD2. The CDR3 is made up of 18 amino acids. Trimming took 0 bases from V and 0 from J; bases not matched to a gene: 11. Germline loops: CDR1 SGHVS, CDR2 FNYEAQ. The CDR3 nucleotides are TGTGCCAGCAGCTTAGCGCCGGGGGGAAGGATAGACTCCTACGAGCAGTACTTC. The encoded protein is CASSLAPGGRIDSYEQYF.

J is TRBJ2-3 and V is TRBV5-4; TRBD2 agrees at 8 bases. The CDR3 runs 13 residues. The V and J ends lost 4 bases and 5 bases, in that order; junction bases with no gene match: 3. CDR1 is SGHNT and CDR2 is YYREEE in the germline V gene (reference sequence). CDR3 sequence (DNA): TGTGCCAGCAGCGCGGGGGGAGAAGATACGCAGTATTTT. Translated, it gives CASSAGGEDTQYF.

The chain employs TRBV29-1 and TRBJ2-6, with TRBD2 as a possible D gene (7 bases). Trimming shortened V by 4 bases and J by 0 bases, and 10 bases separated the two germline ends. The germline V gene has CDR1 SQVTM and CDR2 ANQGSEA. This CDR3 is built from 15 residues. CDR3: CSVGGGNSGANVLTF. CDR3 nucleotides: TGCAGCGTTGGCGGGGGCAACTCTGGGGCCAACGTCCTGACTTTC.

V is TRBV5-6 and J is TRBJ2-5; D not certain. CDR1 is SGHDT and CDR2 is YYEEEE in the germline V gene. This CDR3 spans 12 amino acids. Trimming removed 2 bases from V and 3 bases from J, with 5 bases in between. CDR3 residues: CASSFGEETQYF. DNA of the CDR3: TGTGCCAGCAGCTTTGGGGAAGAGACCCAGTACTTC. Variable domain in full (rest from reference TRBV5-6 and TRBJ2-5): DAGVTQSPTHLIKTRGQQVTLRCSPKSGHDTVSWYQQALGQGPQFIFQYYEEEERQRGNFPDRFSGHQFPNYSSELNVNALLLGDSALYLCASSFGEETQYFGPGTRLLVL.

This rearrangement joins TRBV6-1 to TRBJ1-2; D not certain. Trimming cost V 6 bases and J 0 bases, with 20 bases left between them. Germline CDR1 and CDR2: MNHNS and SASEGT. The CDR3 is made up of 17 amino acids. Here the CDR3 DNA reads TGTGCCAGCAGGCAGGTGTTTGCAGGACCTTCTAACTATGGCTACACCTTC. This encodes CASRQVFAGPSNYGYTF.

The chain recombines TRBV5-1 with TRBJ2-2; 12 bases line up with TRBD1. Germline CDR1 SGHRS, CDR2 YFSETQ. J gave up 5 bases and V 3 bases, and 2 bases lay outside the gene matches. The CDR3 is made up of 15 amino acids. CDR3 sequence reads: CASSWDRGHTGELFF. The CDR3 coding sequence is TGCGCCAGCAGCTGGGACAGGGGGCATACCGGGGAGCTGTTTTTT.

This clonotype was seen a single time. The V and J genes are TRBV20-1 and TRBJ1-6; no definite D call. V lost 3 bases, J lost 0 bases, and 6 bases lay in between. CDR1 and CDR2 from the germline V gene are DFQATT and SNEGSKA (reference sequence). CDR3 size: 14 residues. The CDR3 is CSASAGSYNSPLHF. The DNA of the CDR3 is TGCAGTGCTAGTGCCGGCTCCTATAATTCACCCCTCCACTTT.

This rearrangement joins TRBV30 to TRBJ2-5; 12 nucleotides agree with TRBD2. CDR3 length: 14 residues. CDR1 and CDR2 (germline): GTSNPN, SVGIG (reference sequence). The chain's CDR3 is CAITSGGYQETQYF. The CDR3, as DNA: TGTGCAATTACTAGCGGGGGGTACCAAGAGACCCAGTACTTC.

The chain links TRBV28 to TRBJ2-1; D not resolved. CDR1 and CDR2 from the germline V gene are MDHEN and SYDVKM. The germline V and J ends were trimmed by 10 bases and 8 bases, with 15 bases remaining between them. The CDR3 loop spans 12 amino acids. CDR3 region: CATRTRRYEQFF. For the CDR3, the DNA is TGTGCCACTCGGACCCGAAGGTATGAGCAGTTCTTC.